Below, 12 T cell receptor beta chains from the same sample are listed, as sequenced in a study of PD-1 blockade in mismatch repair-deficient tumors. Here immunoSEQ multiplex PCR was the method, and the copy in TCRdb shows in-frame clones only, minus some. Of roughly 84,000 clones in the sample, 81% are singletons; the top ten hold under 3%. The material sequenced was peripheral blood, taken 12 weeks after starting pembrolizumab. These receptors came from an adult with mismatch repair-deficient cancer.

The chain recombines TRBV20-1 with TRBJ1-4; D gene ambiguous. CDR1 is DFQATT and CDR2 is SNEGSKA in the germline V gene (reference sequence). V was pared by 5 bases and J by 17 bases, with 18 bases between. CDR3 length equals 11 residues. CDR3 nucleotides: TGCAGTGCTCCTGGACCCGAAGGGCGATTTTTT. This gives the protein CSAPGPEGRFF.

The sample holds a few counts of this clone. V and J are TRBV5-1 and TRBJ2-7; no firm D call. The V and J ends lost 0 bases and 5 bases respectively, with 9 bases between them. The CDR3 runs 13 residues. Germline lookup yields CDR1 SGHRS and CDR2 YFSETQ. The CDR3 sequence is CASSLAKLDEQYF. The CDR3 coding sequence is TGCGCCAGCAGCTTGGCCAAGCTCGACGAGCAGTACTTC.

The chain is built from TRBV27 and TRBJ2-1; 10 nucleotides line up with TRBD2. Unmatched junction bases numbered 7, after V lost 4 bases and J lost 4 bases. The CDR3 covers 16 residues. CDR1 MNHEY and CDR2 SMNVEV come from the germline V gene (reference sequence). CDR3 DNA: TGTGCCAGCAGTTCTCTAGCGGGAGAAACGTACAATGAGCAGTTCTTC. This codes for CASSSLAGETYNEQFF.

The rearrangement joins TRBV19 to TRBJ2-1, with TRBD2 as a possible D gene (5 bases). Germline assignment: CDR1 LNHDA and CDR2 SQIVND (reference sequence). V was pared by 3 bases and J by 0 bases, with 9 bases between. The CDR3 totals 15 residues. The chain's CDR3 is CASSIGGPSYNEQFF. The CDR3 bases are TGTGCCAGTAGTATCGGCGGGCCCTCCTACAATGAGCAGTTCTTC.

CDR3 sequence: CASTSGSYEQYF. CDR3 sequence (DNA): TGTGCCAGTACTAGCGGGAGCTACGAGCAGTACTTC. V gene TRBV19 combines with J gene TRBJ2-7; 10 bases are shared with TRBD2. The CDR3 is 12 residues long. The germline V gene encodes CDR1 LNHDA and CDR2 SQIVND (reference sequence). Trimming took 7 bases from V and 3 from J; bases not matched to a gene: 0.

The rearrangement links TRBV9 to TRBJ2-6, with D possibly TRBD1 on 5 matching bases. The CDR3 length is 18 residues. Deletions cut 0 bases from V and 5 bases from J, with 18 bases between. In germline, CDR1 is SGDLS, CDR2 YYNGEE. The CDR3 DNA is TGTGCCAGCAGCGTAGGGGCAGGGATCTCTGGATGGGCCAACGTCCTGACTTTC. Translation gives CASSVGAGISGWANVLTF. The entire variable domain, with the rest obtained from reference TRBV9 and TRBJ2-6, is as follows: DSGVTQTPKHLITATGQRVTLRCSPRSGDLSVYWYQQSLDQGLQFLIQYYNGEERAKGNILERFSAQQFPDLHSELNLSSLELGDSALYFCASSVGAGISGWANVLTFGAGSRLTVL.

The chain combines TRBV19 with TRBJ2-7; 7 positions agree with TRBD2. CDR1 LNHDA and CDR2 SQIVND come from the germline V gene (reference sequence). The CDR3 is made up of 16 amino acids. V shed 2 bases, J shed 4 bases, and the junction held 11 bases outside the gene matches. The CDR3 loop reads CASSISLTGGGYEQYF. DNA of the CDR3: TGTGCCAGTAGTATATCTCTGACGGGAGGTGGATACGAGCAGTACTTC.

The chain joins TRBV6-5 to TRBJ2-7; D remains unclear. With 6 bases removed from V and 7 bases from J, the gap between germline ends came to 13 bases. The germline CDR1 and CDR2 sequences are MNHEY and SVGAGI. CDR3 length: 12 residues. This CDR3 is CASSSGLGEQYF. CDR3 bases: TGTGCCAGCAGCTCCGGGCTGGGAGAGCAGTACTTC.

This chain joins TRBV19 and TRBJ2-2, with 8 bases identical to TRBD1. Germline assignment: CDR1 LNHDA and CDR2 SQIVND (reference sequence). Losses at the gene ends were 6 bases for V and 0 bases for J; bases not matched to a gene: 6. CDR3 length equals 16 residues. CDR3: CASSNSGGTNTGELFF. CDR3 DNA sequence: TGTGCCAGTAGCAACTCAGGGGGCACGAACACCGGGGAGCTGTTTTTT.

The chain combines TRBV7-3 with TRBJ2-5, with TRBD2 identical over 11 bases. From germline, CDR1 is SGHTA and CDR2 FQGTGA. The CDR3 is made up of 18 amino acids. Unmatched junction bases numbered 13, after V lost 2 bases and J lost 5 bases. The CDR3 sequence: CASSLPLAGGPLGETQYF. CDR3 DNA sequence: TGTGCCAGCAGCTTACCATTAGCGGGAGGGCCTCTTGGGGAGACCCAGTACTTC.

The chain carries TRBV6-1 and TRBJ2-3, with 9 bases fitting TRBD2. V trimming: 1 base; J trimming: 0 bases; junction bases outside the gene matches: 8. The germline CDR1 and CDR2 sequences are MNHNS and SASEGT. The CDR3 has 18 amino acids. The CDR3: CASSEVFLAGPSTDTQYF. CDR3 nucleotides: TGTGCCAGCAGTGAAGTGTTCCTAGCGGGACCTAGCACAGATACGCAGTATTTT.

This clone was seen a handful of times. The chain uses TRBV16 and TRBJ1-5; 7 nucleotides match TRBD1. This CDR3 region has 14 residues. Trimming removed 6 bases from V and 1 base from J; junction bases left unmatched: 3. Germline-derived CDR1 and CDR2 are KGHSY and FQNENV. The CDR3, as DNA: TGTGCCAGCAGACCGGACAGGAGCAATCAGCCCCAGCATTTT. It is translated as CASRPDRSNQPQHF.